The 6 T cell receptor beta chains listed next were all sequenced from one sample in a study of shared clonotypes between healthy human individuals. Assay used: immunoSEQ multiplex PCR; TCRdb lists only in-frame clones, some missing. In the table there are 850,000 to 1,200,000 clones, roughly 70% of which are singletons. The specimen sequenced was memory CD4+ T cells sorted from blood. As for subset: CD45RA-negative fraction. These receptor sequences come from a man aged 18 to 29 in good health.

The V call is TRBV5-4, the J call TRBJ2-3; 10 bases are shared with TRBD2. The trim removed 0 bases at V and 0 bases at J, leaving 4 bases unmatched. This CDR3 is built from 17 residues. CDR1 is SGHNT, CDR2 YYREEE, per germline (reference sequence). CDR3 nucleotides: TGTGCCAGCAGCTTGGCCGTTAGCGGGGGGAGCACAGATACGCAGTATTTT. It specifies CASSLAVSGGSTDTQYF.

The CDR3 bases are TGTGCCAGCAGCTTTGTGGCAGGCGTTAACTATGGCTACACCTTC. Its translation: CASSFVAGVNYGYTF. The chain uses TRBV5-5 and TRBJ1-2; no clear D. This CDR3 has 15 amino acids. From germline, CDR1 is SGHKS and CDR2 YYEKEE (reference sequence). V was clipped by 2 bases and J by 1 base, with 12 bases between them.

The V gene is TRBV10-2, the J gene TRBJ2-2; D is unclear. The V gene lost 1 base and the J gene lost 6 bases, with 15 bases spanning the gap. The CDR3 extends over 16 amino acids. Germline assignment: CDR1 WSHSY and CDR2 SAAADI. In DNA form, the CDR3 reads TGCGCCAGCAGTGAGTTTGGGCGGTGGCTGTCCGGGGAGCTGTTTTTT. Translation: CASSEFGRWLSGELFF.

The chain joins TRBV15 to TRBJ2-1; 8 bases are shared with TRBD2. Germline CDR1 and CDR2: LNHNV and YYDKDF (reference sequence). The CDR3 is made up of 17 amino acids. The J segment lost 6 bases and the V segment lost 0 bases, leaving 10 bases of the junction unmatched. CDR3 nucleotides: TGTGCCACCAGCAGAGATAATAGCGGGGCCACCCTCAATGAGCAGTTCTTC. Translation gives CATSRDNSGATLNEQFF.

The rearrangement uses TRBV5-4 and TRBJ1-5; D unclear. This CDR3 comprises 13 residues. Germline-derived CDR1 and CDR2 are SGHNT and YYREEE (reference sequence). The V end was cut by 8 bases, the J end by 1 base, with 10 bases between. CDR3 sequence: CASSEGSNQPQHF. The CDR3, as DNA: TGTGCCAGTTCTGAAGGGAGCAATCAGCCCCAGCATTTT.

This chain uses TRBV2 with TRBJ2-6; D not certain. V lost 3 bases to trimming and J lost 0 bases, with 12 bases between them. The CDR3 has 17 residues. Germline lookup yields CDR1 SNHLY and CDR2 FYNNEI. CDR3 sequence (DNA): TGTGCCAGCAGTGACTCTTGGACCATCTCTGGGGCCAACGTCCTGACTTTC. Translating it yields CASSDSWTISGANVLTF. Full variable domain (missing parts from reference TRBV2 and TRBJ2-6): EPEVTQTPSHQVTQMGQEVILRCVPISNHLYFYWYRQILGQKVEFLVSFYNNEISEKSEIFDDQFSVERPDGSNFTLKIRSTKLEDSAMYFCASSDSWTISGANVLTFGAGSRLTVL.